Included here is one TCR beta chain sequence, with context. These data come from a study of blood T cell repertoires in COVID-19. Overall study context: COVID-19 samples collected from the United States, Italy and Spain covered acute and convalescent phases. PBMCs, B-cell-depleted T cells, or T cells were the source of the cDNA or gDNA that made up the material.

As originally analysed: Estimated nucleated cell counts came from reference gene primer amplification. Clones were sequenced by immunoSEQ multiplex PCR, and TCRdb holds only the in-frame ones, with some missing. D and trimming were read from the DNA, whereas the V and J calls and clone size are those reported in that table. The sample includes under 300,000 clones, 85% to 90% of them seen just once. Germline V gene lookup returns CDR1 SGHTA and CDR2 FQGNSA. CDR3 length: 14 residues. The V and J ends lost 5 bases and 5 bases, in that order; junction bases with no gene match: 7. The sample was peripheral blood. The rearrangement uses TRBV7-2 and TRBJ2-5; the match to TRBD1 covers 8 bases. This clonotype was obtained from a woman aged 40-49 years who had recovered from COVID-19. The CDR3 loop is CASSKTGGRETQYF. The CDR3 coding sequence is TGTGCCAGCAGCAAAACAGGGGGAAGGGAGACCCAGTACTTC.